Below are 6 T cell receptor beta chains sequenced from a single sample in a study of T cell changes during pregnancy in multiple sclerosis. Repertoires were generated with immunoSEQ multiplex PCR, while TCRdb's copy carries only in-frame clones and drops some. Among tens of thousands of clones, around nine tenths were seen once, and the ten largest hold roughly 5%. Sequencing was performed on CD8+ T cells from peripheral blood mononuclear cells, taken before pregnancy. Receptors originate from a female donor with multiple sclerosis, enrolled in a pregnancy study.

The CDR3 sequence: CASGLGVQLNTEAFF. CDR3 nucleotide sequence: TGTGCCAGCGGGCTAGGGGTCCAGCTTAACACTGAAGCTTTCTTT. The rearrangement joins TRBV5-6 to TRBJ1-1; the D gene is possibly TRBD1 (5 bases). The V gene's germline CDR1 is SGHDT and CDR2 YYEEEE. V lost 7 bases to trimming and J lost 2 bases, with 18 bases between them. This CDR3 spans 15 amino acids. Full variable domain (remainder filled in from reference TRBV5-6 and TRBJ1-1): DAGVTQSPTHLIKTRGQQVTLRCSPKSGHDTVSWYQQALGQGPQFIFQYYEEEERQRGNFPDRFSGHQFPNYSSELNVNALLLGDSALYLCASGLGVQLNTEAFFGQGTRLTVV.

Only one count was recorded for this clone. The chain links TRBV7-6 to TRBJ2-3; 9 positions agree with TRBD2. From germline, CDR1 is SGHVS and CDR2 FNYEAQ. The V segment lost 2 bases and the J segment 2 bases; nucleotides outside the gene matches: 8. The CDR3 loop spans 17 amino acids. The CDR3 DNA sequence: TGTGCCAGCAGCTTACCGGCTAGCGGGGCCCTCACAGATACGCAGTATTTT. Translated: CASSLPASGALTDTQYF. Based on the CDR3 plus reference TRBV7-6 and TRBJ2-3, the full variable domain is GAGVSQSPRYKVTKRGQDVALRCDPISGHVSLYWYRQALGQGPEFLTYFNYEAQQDKSGLPNDRFSAERPEGSISTLTIQRTEQRDSAMYRCASSLPASGALTDTQYFGPGTRLTVL.

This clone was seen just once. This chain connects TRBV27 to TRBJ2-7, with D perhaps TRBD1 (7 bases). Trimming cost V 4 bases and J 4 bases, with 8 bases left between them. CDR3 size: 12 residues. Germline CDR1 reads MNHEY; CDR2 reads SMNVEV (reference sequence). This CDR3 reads CASSSGGYEQYF. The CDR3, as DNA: TGTGCCAGCAGTTCAGGGGGGTACGAGCAGTACTTC.

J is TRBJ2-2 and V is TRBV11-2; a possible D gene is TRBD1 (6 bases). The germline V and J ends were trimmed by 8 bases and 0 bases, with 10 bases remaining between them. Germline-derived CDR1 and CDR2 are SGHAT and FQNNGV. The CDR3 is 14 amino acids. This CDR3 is CASFRGPNTGELFF. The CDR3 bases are TGTGCCAGCTTCAGGGGACCGAACACCGGGGAGCTGTTTTTT. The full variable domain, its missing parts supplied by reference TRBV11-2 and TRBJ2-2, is EAGVAQSPRYKIIEKRQSVAFWCNPISGHATLYWYQQILGQGPKLLIQFQNNGVVDDSQLPKDRFSAERLKGVDSTLKIQPAKLEDSAVYLCASFRGPNTGELFFGEGSRLTVL.

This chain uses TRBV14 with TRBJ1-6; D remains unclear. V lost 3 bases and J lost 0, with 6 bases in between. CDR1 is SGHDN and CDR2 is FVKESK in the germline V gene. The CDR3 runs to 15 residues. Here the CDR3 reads CASSQEYSYNSPLHF. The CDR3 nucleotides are TGTGCCAGCAGCCAGGAGTACTCCTATAATTCACCCCTCCACTTT.

The CDR3 sequence: CATSRGEGTVGFEQYF. The CDR3 DNA is TGTGCCACCAGCAGAGGTGAGGGTACGGTCGGCTTCGAGCAGTACTTC. The chain joins TRBV15 to TRBJ2-7, with D perhaps TRBD2 (5 bases). CDR1 is LNHNV, CDR2 YYDKDF, per germline (reference sequence). The CDR3 sequence is 16 residues long. Trimming cost V 1 base and J 6 bases, with 19 bases left between them.